The rows below give T cell receptor beta chains drawn from one sample of a study of blood T cell repertoires in COVID-19. The assay was immunoSEQ multiplex PCR, and TCRdb's table has in-frame clones only and misses some. The sample lists approximately 200,000 clones; about 85% were seen once. Source material: peripheral blood. These TCRs come from a man aged 35 to 55 with acute or convalescent COVID-19. The CDR3 runs from the conserved cysteine through the conserved F or W. Fields, in order: CDR3 DNA, CDR3 protein, V gene, clone size, J gene, D gene. D genes are given only for firm matches. Expanded clones are given a class, and other clones once, few, many or no size at all.

cdr3_nt: TGCGCCAGCAGCTGGACAGTTCAAGAGACCCAGTACTTC; cdr3_aa: CASSWTVQETQYF; v_call: TRBV5-1; clone_size: .; j_call: TRBJ2-5; d_call: .
cdr3_nt: TGTGCCAGCTCACCGCCTAGCGGGGCCTGGGATACGCAGTATTTT; cdr3_aa: CASSPPSGAWDTQYF; v_call: TRBV18; clone_size: .; j_call: TRBJ2-3; d_call: TRBD2
cdr3_nt: TGTGCCAGAAGCCCCCAGCGGCGGGAGAACACTGAAGCTTTCTTT; cdr3_aa: CARSPQRRENTEAFF; v_call: TRBV7-5; clone_size: .; j_call: TRBJ1-1; d_call: .
cdr3_nt: TGCAGCGTTGAAGGTACGAAGGGAGGGAAGAACACTGAAGCTTTCTTT; cdr3_aa: CSVEGTKGGKNTEAFF; v_call: TRBV29-1; clone_size: .; j_call: TRBJ1-1; d_call: .
cdr3_nt: TGTGCCAGCAGCTGGACTAGCGGAACAACCGGGGAGCTGTTTTTT; cdr3_aa: CASSWTSGTTGELFF; v_call: TRBV7-2; clone_size: few; j_call: TRBJ2-2; d_call: TRBD2
cdr3_nt: TGTGCCAGCAGTTACTCGTCAGCGGGGGGAACCTACGAGCAGTACTTC; cdr3_aa: CASSYSSAGGTYEQYF; v_call: TRBV6-2/TRBV6-3; clone_size: .; j_call: TRBJ2-7; d_call: TRBD2
cdr3_nt: TGTGCCAGCTACGCTGGGGACACTAGACTTGAAGCTTTCTTT; cdr3_aa: CASYAGDTRLEAFF; v_call: TRBV6-5; clone_size: .; j_call: TRBJ1-1; d_call: .
cdr3_nt: TGTGCCAGCAGCTCGCGATGGCAGGGGGCCTTCCAAGCTAACTATGGCTACACCTTC; cdr3_aa: CASSSRWQGAFQANYGYTF; v_call: TRBV5-6; clone_size: once; j_call: TRBJ1-2; d_call: TRBD1
cdr3_nt: TGCGCCAGCAGTGAGTCGTACGGGGGAGCTCACAATGAGCAGTTCTTC; cdr3_aa: CASSESYGGAHNEQFF; v_call: TRBV10-2; clone_size: .; j_call: TRBJ2-1; d_call: .
cdr3_nt: TGTGCCAGCAGCCTTACAGGGGGCACTGAAGCTTTCTTT; cdr3_aa: CASSLTGGTEAFF; v_call: TRBV6-6; clone_size: .; j_call: TRBJ1-1; d_call: TRBD1
cdr3_nt: TGTGCCAGCAGCGCGGGACAGATCAATCAGCCCCAGCATTTT; cdr3_aa: CASSAGQINQPQHF; v_call: TRBV5-8; clone_size: .; j_call: TRBJ1-5; d_call: TRBD1
cdr3_nt: TGTGCCAGCAGCACTGGGGGCGGGCGAGGAGAGACCCAGTACTTC; cdr3_aa: CASSTGGGRGETQYF; v_call: TRBV6-5; clone_size: .; j_call: TRBJ2-5; d_call: .
cdr3_nt: TGTGCCAGCAGCTTGGAGACCAACACTGAAGCTTTCTTT; cdr3_aa: CASSLETNTEAFF; v_call: TRBV7-3; clone_size: .; j_call: TRBJ1-1; d_call: .
cdr3_nt: TGTGCCACCAGTGCCGGAGCGGCGAATGTAGAGACCCAGTACTTC; cdr3_aa: CATSAGAANVETQYF; v_call: TRBV24-1; clone_size: .; j_call: TRBJ2-5; d_call: .
cdr3_nt: TGTGCCAGCAGTCAGGGGTTACATAGCAATCAGCCCCAGCATTTT; cdr3_aa: CASSQGLHSNQPQHF; v_call: TRBV27; clone_size: .; j_call: TRBJ1-5; d_call: .
cdr3_nt: TGTGCCAGCAGCCGAAGCTGGACAGGGAGCACTGAAGCTTTCTTT; cdr3_aa: CASSRSWTGSTEAFF; v_call: TRBV7-9; clone_size: .; j_call: TRBJ1-1; d_call: TRBD1
cdr3_nt: TGTGCCAGCTCAAGGCGGGGGGCGGGGGAGACCCAGTACTTC; cdr3_aa: CASSRRGAGETQYF; v_call: TRBV18; clone_size: .; j_call: TRBJ2-5; d_call: TRBD2
cdr3_nt: TGCGCCAGCAGCTTGGCCCGGGACAGCTACACAGATACGCAGTATTTT; cdr3_aa: CASSLARDSYTDTQYF; v_call: TRBV5-1; clone_size: .; j_call: TRBJ2-3; d_call: TRBD1
cdr3_nt: TGTGCCAGCAGTTTCGGGGGGACTAGCACAGATACGCAGTATTTT; cdr3_aa: CASSFGGTSTDTQYF; v_call: TRBV27; clone_size: once; j_call: TRBJ2-3; d_call: TRBD2
cdr3_nt: TGTGCCAGCAGCCAAGGAGGCTACGAGCAGTACTTC; cdr3_aa: CASSQGGYEQYF; v_call: TRBV14; clone_size: .; j_call: TRBJ2-7; d_call: .
cdr3_nt: TGTGCCAGCATTACGATTCCGGGACAGGGTGAAGCTTTCTTT; cdr3_aa: CASITIPGQGEAFF; v_call: TRBV6-5; clone_size: .; j_call: TRBJ1-1; d_call: TRBD1
cdr3_nt: TGTGCCAGCAGCTTGCAAGGACAGGGGCAAGAGACCCAGTACTTC; cdr3_aa: CASSLQGQGQETQYF; v_call: TRBV5-6; clone_size: once; j_call: TRBJ2-5; d_call: TRBD1
cdr3_nt: TGTGCCAGCAGTTTTGAGCCAGGGGTATACGAGCAGTACTTC; cdr3_aa: CASSFEPGVYEQYF; v_call: TRBV27; clone_size: .; j_call: TRBJ2-7; d_call: .
cdr3_nt: TGTGCCAGCAGCCAGGGACTAGTCTACGAGCAGTACTTC; cdr3_aa: CASSQGLVYEQYF; v_call: TRBV3-1/TRBV3-2; clone_size: .; j_call: TRBJ2-7; d_call: TRBD2